The next 6 T cell receptor beta chains were all read from a single sample in a study of shared clonotypes between healthy human individuals. Sequencing used immunoSEQ multiplex PCR; TCRdb keeps in-frame clones, though not all of them. In the table there are some 1.5 million clones, under 99% of which are singletons. Sample: naive CD4+ T cells sorted from blood. Sample subset: CD45RA+ positively selected. The source of these receptors is a man aged 25 to 45 in good health.

The chain recombines TRBV6-1 with TRBJ1-3, with no clear D. The CDR3 has 16 amino acids. The germline V and J ends were trimmed by 1 base and 1 base, with 11 bases remaining between them. The germline gives CDR1 MNHNS, CDR2 SASEGT. CDR3 loop: CASSEVPDGSGNTIYF. The CDR3 bases are TGTGCCAGCAGTGAAGTCCCGGACGGATCTGGAAACACCATATATTTT.

The chain is built from TRBV6-5 and TRBJ1-1; 10 bases map to TRBD1. Unmatched junction bases numbered 15, after V lost 10 bases and J lost 10 bases. CDR1 and CDR2 (germline): MNHEY, SVGAGI. The CDR3 consists of 14 residues. CDR3 nucleotides: TGTGCCACCCAGCGACAGGGGGCATCCCCGACAGCTTTCTTT. Protein sequence: CATQRQGASPTAFF.

V is TRBV5-1 and J is TRBJ2-1; D might be TRBD2 (6 bases). CDR3 length equals 16 residues. CDR1 and CDR2 (germline): SGHRS, YFSETQ. Trimming removed 4 bases at V and 4 bases at J, with 18 bases between. CDR3 residues: CASSRVRLAQYNEQFF. The CDR3 DNA follows: TGCGCCAGCAGCCGGGTCCGGCTAGCGCAATACAATGAGCAGTTCTTC.

The chain uses TRBV9 and TRBJ2-1; D unclear. CDR1 is SGDLS and CDR2 is YYNGEE in the germline V gene. Trimming removed 6 bases at V and 0 bases at J, with 10 bases between. This CDR3 spans 14 amino acids. CDR3 sequence: CASNSVSSYNEQFF. CDR3 sequence (DNA): TGTGCCAGCAATTCTGTTAGCTCCTACAATGAGCAGTTCTTC.

CDR3: CASSLSLIKLATQYF. Here the CDR3 DNA reads TGTGCCAGCAGCTTATCGTTAATAAAGCTAGCGACCCAGTACTTC. The rearrangement uses TRBV7-6 and TRBJ2-5; a weak D match, TRBD2 (5 bases). Germline assignment: CDR1 SGHVS and CDR2 FNYEAQ. The CDR3 extends over 15 amino acids. V lost 2 bases, J lost 7 bases, and 17 bases lay in between. Complete variable domain (other parts from reference TRBV7-6 and TRBJ2-5): GAGVSQSPRYKVTKRGQDVALRCDPISGHVSLYWYRQALGQGPEFLTYFNYEAQQDKSGLPNDRFSAERPEGSISTLTIQRTEQRDSAMYRCASSLSLIKLATQYFGPGTRLLVL.

The V and J genes are TRBV5-4 and TRBJ1-5; D is undetermined. The V end was cut by 0 bases, the J end by 7 bases, with 8 bases between. Germline V lookup: CDR1 SGHNT, CDR2 YYREEE (reference sequence). The CDR3 spans 13 residues. CDR3 DNA: TGTGCCAGCAGCTTGGGGGTGGGGCAGCCCCAGCATTTT. It codes for CASSLGVGQPQHF.